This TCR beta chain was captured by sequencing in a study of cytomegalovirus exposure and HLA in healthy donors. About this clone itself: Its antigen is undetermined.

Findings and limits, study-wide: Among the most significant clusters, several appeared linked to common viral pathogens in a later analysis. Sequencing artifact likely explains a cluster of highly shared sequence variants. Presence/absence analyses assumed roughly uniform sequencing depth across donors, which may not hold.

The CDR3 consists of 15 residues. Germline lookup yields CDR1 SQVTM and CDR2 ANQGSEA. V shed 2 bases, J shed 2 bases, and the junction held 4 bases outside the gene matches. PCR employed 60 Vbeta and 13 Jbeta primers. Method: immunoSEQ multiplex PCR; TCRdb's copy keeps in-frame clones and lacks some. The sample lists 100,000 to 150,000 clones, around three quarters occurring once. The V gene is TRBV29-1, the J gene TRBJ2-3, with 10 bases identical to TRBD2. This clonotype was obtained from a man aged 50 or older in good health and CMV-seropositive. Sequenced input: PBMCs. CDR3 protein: CSVEKGLANTDTQYF. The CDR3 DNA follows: TGCAGCGTTGAAAAGGGACTAGCGAACACAGATACGCAGTATTTT.